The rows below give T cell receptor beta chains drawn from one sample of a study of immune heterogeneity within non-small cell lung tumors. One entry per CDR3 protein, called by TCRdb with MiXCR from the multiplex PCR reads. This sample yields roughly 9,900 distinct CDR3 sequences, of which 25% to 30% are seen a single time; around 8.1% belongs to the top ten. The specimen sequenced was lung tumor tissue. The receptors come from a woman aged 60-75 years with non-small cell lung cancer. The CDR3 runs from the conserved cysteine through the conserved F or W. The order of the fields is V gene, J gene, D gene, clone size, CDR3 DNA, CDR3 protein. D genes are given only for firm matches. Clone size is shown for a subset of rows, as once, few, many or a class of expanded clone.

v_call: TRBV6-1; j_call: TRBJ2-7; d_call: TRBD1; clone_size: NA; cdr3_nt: TGTGCCAGCAGGAGTGCCGGGACAGGCTCCTACGAGCAGTACTTC; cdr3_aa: CASRSAGTGSYEQYF
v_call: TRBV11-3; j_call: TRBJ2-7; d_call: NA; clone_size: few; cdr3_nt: TGTGCCAGCAGCTCCCTCAATTCCTACGAGCAGTACTTC; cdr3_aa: CASSSLNSYEQYF
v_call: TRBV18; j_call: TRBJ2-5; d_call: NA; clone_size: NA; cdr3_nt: TGTGCCAGCTCACCCTACCAGGGGGGAGGAGAGACCCAGTACTTC; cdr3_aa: CASSPYQGGGETQYF
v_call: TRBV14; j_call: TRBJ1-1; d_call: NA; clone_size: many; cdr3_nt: TGTGCCAGCAGCCCTCGGGACCTTGGGAACACTGAAGCTTTCTTT; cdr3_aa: CASSPRDLGNTEAFF
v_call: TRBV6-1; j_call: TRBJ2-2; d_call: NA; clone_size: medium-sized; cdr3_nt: TGTGCCAGCAGTGAAGCGGACAGCCCTACCGGGGAGCTGTTTTTT; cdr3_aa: CASSEADSPTGELFF
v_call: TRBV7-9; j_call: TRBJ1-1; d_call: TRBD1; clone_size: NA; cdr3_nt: TGTGCCAGCAGAGGACAGGAGAGCACTGAAGCTTTCTTT; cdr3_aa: CASRGQESTEAFF
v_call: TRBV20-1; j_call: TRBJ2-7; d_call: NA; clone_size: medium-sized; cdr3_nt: TGCAGTGCCCCAACACGTTGGGAGCAGTACTTC; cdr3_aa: CSAPTRWEQYF
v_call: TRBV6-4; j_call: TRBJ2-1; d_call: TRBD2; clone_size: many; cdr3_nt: TGTGCCAGCAGTGGCACTAGCGGGGACTACAATGAGCAGTTCTTC; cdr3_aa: CASSGTSGDYNEQFF
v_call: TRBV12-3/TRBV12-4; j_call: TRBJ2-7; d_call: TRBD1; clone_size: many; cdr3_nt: TGTGCCAGCAGTTTAAGGCCCCAGGGGGCCGAGCAGTACTTC; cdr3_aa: CASSLRPQGAEQYF
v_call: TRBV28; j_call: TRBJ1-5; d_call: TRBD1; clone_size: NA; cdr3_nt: TGTGCCACCTGGGGACAGGGGTTCAATCAGCCCCAGCATTTT; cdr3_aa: CATWGQGFNQPQHF
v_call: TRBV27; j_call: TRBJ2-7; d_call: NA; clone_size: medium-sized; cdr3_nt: TGTGCCAGCAGAGTTGGGACGTCGACCTACGAGCAGTACTTC; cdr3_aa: CASRVGTSTYEQYF
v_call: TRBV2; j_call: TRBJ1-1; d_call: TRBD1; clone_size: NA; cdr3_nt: TGTGCCAGCAGTCAGGGACAGGCGAACACTGAAGCTTTCTTT; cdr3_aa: CASSQGQANTEAFF
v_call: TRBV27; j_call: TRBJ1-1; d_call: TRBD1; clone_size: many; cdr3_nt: TGTGCCAGCAGCTTCAGGGGGAGAAACACTGAAGCTTTCTTT; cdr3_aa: CASSFRGRNTEAFF
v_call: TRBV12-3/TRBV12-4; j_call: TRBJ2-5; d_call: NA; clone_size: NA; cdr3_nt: TGTGCCAGCAGTTTGGGGGCCACAGTCGGGCGGGAGACCCAGTACTTC; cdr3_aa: CASSLGATVGRETQYF
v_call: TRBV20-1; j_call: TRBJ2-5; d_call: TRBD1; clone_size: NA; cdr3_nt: TGCAGTGCTAGAGAGGAAGAAGACAGGGCCTGGGAGACCCAGTACTTC; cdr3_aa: CSAREEEDRAWETQYF
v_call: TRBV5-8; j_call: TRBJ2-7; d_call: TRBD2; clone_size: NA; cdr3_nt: TGTGCCAGCAGCCCGCGGTCGGCGGGAGGTGGCTACGAGCAGTACTTC; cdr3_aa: CASSPRSAGGGYEQYF
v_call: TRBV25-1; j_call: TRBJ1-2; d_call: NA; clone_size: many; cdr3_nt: TGTGCCAGCAGTGAACATGGGGCATATGGCTACACCTTC; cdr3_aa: CASSEHGAYGYTF
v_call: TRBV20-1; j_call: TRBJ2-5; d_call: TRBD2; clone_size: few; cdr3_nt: TGCCGGGTAGCGGGAATAGGAGAGACCCAGTACTTC; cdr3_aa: CRVAGIGETQYF
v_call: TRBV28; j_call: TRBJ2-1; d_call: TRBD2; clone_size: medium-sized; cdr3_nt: TGTGCCAGCAGTCTGGGACTAGCGGGAGACAATGAGCAGTTCTTC; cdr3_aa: CASSLGLAGDNEQFF
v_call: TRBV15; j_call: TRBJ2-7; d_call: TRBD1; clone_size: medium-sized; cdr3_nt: TGTGCCACCAGCAGAGACGACAGGGCTTACGAGCAGTACTTC; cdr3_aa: CATSRDDRAYEQYF
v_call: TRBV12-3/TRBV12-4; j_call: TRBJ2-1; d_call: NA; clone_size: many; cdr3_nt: TGTGCCAGCAGTCCCACACGTCTCAATGAGCAGTTCTTC; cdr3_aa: CASSPTRLNEQFF
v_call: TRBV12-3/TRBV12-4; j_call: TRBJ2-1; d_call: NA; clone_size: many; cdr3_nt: TGTGCCAGCAGTCTTTACAATGAGCAGTTCTTC; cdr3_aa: CASSLYNEQFF
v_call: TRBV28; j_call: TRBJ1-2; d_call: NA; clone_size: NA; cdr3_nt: TGTGCCAGCAGTTCTGCGAAACTTGGCTACACCTTC; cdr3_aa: CASSSAKLGYTF
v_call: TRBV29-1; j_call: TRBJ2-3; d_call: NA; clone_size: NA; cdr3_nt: TGCAGCGTTGAAGTTTCGGGGTATACGCAGTATTTT; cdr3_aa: CSVEVSGYTQYF
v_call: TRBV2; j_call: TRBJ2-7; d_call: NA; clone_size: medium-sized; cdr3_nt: TGTGCCAGCAGTGAGAACTTCTACGAGCAGTACTTC; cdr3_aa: CASSENFYEQYF
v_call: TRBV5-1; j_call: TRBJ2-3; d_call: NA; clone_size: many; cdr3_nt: TGCGCCAGCAGCTTGGAGCCAGCCACAGATACGCAGTATTTT; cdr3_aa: CASSLEPATDTQYF
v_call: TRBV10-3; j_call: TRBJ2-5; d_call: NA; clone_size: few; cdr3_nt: TGTGCCATCAGTGGCCGACAGGGAGGGGAGACCCAGTACTTC; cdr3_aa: CAISGRQGGETQYF
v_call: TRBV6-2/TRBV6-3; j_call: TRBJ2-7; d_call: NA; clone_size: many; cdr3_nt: TGTGCCAGCCTAAAGAATAGCGGCTACGAGCAGTACTTC; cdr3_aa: CASLKNSGYEQYF
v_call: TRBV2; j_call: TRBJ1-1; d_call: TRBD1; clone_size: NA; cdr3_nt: TGTGCCAGCAGTCCCCGCCGGTACAGGGGAGCTTCTGGGAGATACACTGAAGCTTTCTTT; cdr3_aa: CASSPRRYRGASGRYTEAFF
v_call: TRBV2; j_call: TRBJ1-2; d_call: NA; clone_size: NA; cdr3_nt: TGTGCCAGCAGTGAAGTAGGGGCGAATGGCTACACCTTC; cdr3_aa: CASSEVGANGYTF
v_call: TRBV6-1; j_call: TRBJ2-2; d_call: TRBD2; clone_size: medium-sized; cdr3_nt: TGTGCCAGCTATTCCCTGACTAGCCCGAACACCGGGGAGCTGTTTTTT; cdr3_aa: CASYSLTSPNTGELFF
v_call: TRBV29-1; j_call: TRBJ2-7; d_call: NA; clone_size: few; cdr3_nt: TGCAGCGTTGAAGATCAATACGAGCAGTACTTC; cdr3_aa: CSVEDQYEQYF
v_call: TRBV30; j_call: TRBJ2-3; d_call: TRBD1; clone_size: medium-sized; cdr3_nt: TGTGCCTGGAGTATAAGCAGGGGGCAAGCAGATACGCAGTATTTT; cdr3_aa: CAWSISRGQADTQYF
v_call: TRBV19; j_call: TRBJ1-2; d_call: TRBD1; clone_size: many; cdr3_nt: TGTGCCAGTAGTATCGGGACAGGGAACTATGGCTACACCTTC; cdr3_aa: CASSIGTGNYGYTF